The present T cell receptor beta chain was sequenced within a study of blood T cell repertoires in COVID-19. Looking at the study overall: From T cells, B-cell-depleted T cells, or PBMCs came the material, which was cDNA or gDNA.

Losses at the gene ends were 0 bases for V and 2 bases for J; bases not matched to a gene: 4. This CDR3 is 15 amino acids long. CDR1 SGDLS and CDR2 YYNGEE come from the germline V gene. Libraries were prepared by immunoSEQ multiplex PCR; TCRdb keeps only in-frame clonotypes and omits some of them. The table includes approximately 100,000 clones, 70% to 90% detected once. Sequencing was performed on peripheral blood. The V gene is TRBV9, the J gene TRBJ2-5, with 7 bases aligning to TRBD2. This receptor was taken from a human donor in a cohort sampled during active COVID-19. The CDR3: CASSVGPSGQETQYF. CDR3 DNA sequence: TGTGCCAGCAGCGTAGGCCCTAGCGGACAAGAGACCCAGTACTTC.